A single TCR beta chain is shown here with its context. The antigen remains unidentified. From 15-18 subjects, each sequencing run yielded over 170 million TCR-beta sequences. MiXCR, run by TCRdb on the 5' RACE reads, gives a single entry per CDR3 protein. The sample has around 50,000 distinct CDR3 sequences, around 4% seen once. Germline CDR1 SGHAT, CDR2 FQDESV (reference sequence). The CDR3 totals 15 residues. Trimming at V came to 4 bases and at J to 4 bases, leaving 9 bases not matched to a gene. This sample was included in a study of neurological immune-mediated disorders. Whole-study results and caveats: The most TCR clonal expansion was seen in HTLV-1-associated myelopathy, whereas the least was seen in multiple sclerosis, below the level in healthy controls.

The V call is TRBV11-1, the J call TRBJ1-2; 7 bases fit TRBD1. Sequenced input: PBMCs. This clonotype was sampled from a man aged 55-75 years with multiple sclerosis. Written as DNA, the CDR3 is TGTGCCAGCAGCTCACGACAGGGTGGGGCCTATGGCTACACCTTC. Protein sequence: CASSSRQGGAYGYTF.